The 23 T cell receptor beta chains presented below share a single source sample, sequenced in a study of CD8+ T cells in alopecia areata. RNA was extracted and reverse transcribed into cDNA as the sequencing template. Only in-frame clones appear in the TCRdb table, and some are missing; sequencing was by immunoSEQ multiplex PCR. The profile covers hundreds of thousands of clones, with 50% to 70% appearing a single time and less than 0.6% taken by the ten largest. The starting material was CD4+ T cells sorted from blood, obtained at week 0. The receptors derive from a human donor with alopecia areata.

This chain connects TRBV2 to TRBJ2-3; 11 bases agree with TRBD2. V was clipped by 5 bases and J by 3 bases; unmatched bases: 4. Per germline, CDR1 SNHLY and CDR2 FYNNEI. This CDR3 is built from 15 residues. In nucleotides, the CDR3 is TGTGCCAGCAGTATACTAGCGGGGGTAACAGATACGCAGTATTTT. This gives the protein CASSILAGVTDTQYF.

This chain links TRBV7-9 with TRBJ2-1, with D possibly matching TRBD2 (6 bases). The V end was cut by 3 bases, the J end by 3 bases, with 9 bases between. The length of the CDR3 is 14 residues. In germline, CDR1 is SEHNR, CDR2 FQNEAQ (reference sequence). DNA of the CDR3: TGTGCCAGCAGCTTGGGAGGAATCTACAATGAGCAGTTCTTC. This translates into CASSLGGIYNEQFF.

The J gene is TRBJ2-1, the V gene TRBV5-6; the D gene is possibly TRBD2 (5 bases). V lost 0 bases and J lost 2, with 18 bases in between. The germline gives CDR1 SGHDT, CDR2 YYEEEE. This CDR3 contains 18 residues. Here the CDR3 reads CASSLALRAGDTYNEQFF. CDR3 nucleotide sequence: TGTGCCAGCAGCTTGGCTTTGCGGGCGGGCGATACCTACAATGAGCAGTTCTTC. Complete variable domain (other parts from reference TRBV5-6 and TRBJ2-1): DAGVTQSPTHLIKTRGQQVTLRCSPKSGHDTVSWYQQALGQGPQFIFQYYEEEERQRGNFPDRFSGHQFPNYSSELNVNALLLGDSALYLCASSLALRAGDTYNEQFFGPGTRLTVL.

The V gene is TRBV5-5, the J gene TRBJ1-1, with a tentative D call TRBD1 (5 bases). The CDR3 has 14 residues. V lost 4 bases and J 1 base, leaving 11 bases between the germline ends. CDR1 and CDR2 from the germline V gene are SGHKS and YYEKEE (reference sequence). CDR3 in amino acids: CASSQGPWNTEAFF. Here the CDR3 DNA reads TGTGCCAGCAGCCAGGGACCTTGGAACACTGAAGCTTTCTTT.

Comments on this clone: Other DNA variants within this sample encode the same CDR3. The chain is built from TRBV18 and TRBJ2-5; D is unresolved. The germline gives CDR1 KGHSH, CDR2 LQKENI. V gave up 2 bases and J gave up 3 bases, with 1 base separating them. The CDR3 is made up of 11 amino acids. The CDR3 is CASSPKETQYF. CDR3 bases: TGTGCCAGCTCACCAAAAGAGACCCAGTACTTC.

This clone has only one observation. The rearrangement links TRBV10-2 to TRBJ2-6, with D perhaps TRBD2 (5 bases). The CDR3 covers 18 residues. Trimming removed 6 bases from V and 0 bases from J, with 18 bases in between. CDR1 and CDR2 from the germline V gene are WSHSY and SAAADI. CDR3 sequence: CASSAVGVSSSGANVLTF. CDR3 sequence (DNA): TGCGCCAGCAGCGCCGTCGGGGTCTCTAGCTCTGGGGCCAACGTCCTGACTTTC.

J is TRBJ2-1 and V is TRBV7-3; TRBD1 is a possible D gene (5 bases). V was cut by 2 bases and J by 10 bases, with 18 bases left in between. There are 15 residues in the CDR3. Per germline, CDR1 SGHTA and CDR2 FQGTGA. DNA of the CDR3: TGTGCCAGCAGCTTACCTGGGCAGGGTAGGAACGAGCAGTTCTTC. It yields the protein CASSLPGQGRNEQFF.

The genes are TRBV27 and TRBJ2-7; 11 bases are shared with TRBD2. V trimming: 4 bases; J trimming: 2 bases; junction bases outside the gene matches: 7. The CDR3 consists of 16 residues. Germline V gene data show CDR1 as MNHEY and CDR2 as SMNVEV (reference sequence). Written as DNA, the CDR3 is TGTGCCAGCAGTTCCAAGGGACTAGCGGACCCCTACGAGCAGTACTTC. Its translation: CASSSKGLADPYEQYF.

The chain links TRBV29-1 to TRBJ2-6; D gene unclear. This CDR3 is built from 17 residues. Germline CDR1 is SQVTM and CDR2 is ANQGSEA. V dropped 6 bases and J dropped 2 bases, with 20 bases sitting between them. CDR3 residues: CSVPLLTGFPGANVLTF. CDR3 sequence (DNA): TGCAGCGTACCCCTCCTGACCGGGTTCCCTGGGGCCAACGTCCTGACTTTC.

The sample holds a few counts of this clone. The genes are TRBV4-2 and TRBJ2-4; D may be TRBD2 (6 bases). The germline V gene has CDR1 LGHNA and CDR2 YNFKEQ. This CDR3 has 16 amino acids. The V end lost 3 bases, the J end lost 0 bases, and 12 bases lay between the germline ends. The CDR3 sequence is CASSHYSGLAKNIQYF. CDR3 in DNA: TGTGCCAGCAGCCATTATAGCGGACTAGCCAAAAACATTCAGTACTTC.

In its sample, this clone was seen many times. The CDR3 DNA reads TGTGCCAGCAGCCCCGGCCGGGGTAGGAGCTCTGGGGCCAACGTCCTGACTTTC. Its protein product is CASSPGRGRSSGANVLTF. V and J are TRBV11-2 and TRBJ2-6, with D maybe TRBD2 (5 bases). This CDR3 region has 18 residues. With 5 bases removed from V and 0 bases from J, the gap between germline ends came to 17 bases. CDR1 and CDR2 (germline): SGHAT, FQNNGV.

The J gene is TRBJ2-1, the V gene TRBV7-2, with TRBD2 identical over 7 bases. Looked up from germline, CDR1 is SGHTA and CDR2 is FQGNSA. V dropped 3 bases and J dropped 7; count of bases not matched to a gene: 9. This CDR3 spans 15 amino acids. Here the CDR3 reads CASSFARTRLNEQFF. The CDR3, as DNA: TGTGCCAGCAGCTTCGCCAGGACTAGGCTAAATGAGCAGTTCTTC.

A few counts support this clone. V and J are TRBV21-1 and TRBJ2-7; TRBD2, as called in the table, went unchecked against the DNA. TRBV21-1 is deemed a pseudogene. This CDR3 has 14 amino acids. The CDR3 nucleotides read TGTGCCAGCACCCTACGGGACTCAGACTACGAGCAGTACTTC. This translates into CASTLRDSDYEQYF.

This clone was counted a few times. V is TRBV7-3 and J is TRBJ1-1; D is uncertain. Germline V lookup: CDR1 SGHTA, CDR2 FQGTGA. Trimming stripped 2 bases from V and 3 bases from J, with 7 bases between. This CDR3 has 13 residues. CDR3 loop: CASSLERDTEAFF. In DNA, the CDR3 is TGTGCCAGCAGCTTAGAGAGGGACACTGAAGCTTTCTTT.

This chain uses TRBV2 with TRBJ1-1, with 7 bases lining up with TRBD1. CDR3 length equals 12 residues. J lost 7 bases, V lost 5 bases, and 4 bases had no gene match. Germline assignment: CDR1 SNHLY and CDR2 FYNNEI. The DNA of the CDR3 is TGTGCCAGCAGTTTACAGGGGATTGAAGCTTTCTTT. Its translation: CASSLQGIEAFF.

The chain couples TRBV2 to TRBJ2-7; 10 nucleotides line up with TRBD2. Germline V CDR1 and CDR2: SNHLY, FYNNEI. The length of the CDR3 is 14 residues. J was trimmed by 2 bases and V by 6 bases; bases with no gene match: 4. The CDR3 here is CASSSGRGAYEQYF. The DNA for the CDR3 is TGTGCCAGCAGCAGCGGGAGGGGCGCCTACGAGCAGTACTTC.

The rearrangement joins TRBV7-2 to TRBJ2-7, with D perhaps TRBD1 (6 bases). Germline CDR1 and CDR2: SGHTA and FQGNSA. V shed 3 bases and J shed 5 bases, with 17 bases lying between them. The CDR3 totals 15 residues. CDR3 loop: CASSFYGQGNNEQYF. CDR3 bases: TGTGCCAGCAGCTTCTATGGGCAGGGGAACAACGAGCAGTACTTC.

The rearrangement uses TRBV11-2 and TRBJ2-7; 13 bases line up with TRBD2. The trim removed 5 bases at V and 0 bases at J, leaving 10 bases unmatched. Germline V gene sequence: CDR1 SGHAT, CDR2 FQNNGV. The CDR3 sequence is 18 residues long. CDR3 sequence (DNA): TGTGCCAGCAGCCCCGGACTAGCGGGGGCGGTAAGCTCCTACGAGCAGTACTTC. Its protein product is CASSPGLAGAVSSYEQYF.

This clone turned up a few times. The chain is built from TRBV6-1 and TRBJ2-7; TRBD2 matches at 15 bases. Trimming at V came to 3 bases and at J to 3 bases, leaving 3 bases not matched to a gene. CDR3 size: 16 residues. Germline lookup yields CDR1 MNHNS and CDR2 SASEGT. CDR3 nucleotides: TGTGCCAGCAGTGAGGGACTAGCGGGAGGAGGCTACGAGCAGTACTTC. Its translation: CASSEGLAGGGYEQYF.

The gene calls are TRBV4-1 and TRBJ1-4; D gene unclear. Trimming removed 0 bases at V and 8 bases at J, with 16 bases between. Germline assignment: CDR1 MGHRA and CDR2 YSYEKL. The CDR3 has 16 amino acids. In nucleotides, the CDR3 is TGCGCCAGCAGCCAAGATCCCACAGCTCGAGGAGAAAAACTGTTTTTT. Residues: CASSQDPTARGEKLFF.

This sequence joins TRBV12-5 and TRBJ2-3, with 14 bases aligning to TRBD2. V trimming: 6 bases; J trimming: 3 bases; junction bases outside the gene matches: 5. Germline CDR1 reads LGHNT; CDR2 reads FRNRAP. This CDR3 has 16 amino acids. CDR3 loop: CASGTRLAGGTDTQYF. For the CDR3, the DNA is TGTGCTAGTGGCACACGACTAGCGGGAGGGACAGATACGCAGTATTTT.

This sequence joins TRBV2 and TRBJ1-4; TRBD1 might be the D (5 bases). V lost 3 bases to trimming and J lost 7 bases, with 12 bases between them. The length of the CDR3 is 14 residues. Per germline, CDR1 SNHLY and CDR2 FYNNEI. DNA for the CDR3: TGTGCCAGCAGTGACCTCAGGGTTGGTGAAAAACTGTTTTTT. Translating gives CASSDLRVGEKLFF.

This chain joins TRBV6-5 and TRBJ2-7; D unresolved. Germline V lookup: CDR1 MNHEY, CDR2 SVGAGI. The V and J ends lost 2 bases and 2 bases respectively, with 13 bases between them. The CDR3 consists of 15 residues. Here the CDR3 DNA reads TGTGCCAGCAGTTACGCCAGCTCGGCCACCTACGAGCAGTACTTC. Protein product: CASSYASSATYEQYF.